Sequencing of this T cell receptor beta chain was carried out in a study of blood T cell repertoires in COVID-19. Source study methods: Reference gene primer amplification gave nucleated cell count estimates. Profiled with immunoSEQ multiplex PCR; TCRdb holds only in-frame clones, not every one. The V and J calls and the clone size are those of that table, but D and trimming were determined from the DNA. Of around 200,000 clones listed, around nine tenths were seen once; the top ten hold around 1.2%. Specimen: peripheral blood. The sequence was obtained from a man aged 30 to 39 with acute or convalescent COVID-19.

The CDR3 coding sequence is TGTGCCAGCAGCGTAGTTAGCATAGGGGATGAGCAGTTCTTC. Its translation is CASSVVSIGDEQFF. V and J are TRBV9 and TRBJ2-1, with D tentatively TRBD1 (5 bases). V lost 0 bases, J lost 8 bases, and 12 bases lay in between. Per germline, CDR1 SGDLS and CDR2 YYNGEE. This CDR3 has 14 residues.